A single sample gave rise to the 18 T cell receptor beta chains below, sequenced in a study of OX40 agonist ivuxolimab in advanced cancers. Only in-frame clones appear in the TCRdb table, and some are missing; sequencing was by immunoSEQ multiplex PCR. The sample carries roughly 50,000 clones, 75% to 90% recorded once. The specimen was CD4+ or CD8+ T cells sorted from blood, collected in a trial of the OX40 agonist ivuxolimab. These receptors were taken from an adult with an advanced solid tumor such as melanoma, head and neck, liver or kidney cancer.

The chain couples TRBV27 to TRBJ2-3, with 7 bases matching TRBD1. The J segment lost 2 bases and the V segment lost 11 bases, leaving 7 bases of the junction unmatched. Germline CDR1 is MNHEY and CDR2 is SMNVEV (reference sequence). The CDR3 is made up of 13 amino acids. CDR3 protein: CAAPTGHTDTQYF. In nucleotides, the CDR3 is TGTGCCGCGCCGACAGGGCACACAGATACGCAGTATTTT.

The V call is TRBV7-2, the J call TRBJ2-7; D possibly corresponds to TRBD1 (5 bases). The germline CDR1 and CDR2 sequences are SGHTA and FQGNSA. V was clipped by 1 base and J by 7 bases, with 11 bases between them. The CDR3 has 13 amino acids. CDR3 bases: TGTGCCAGCAGCTTAGGCAGGGTGGGTGAGCAGTACTTC. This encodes CASSLGRVGEQYF.

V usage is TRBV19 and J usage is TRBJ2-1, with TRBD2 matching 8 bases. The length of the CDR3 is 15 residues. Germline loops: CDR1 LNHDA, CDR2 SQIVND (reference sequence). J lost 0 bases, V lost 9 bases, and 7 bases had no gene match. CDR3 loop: CASRLAGSSYNEQFF. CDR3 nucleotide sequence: TGTGCCAGCCGCTTAGCGGGGAGCTCCTACAATGAGCAGTTCTTC.

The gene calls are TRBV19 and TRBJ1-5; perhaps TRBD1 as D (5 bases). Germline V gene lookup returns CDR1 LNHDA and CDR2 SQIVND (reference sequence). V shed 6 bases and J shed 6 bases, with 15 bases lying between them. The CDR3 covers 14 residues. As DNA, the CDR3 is TGTGCCAGTAGCCATGGGGGGGTCGGTCAGCCCCAGCATTTT. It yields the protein CASSHGGVGQPQHF.

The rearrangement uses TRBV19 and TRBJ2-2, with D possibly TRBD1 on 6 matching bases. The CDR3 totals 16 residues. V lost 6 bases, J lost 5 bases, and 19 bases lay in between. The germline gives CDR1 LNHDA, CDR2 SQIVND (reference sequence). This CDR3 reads CASRHRVWGETGELFF. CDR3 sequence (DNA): TGTGCCAGTAGACACAGGGTATGGGGTGAAACCGGGGAGCTGTTTTTT.

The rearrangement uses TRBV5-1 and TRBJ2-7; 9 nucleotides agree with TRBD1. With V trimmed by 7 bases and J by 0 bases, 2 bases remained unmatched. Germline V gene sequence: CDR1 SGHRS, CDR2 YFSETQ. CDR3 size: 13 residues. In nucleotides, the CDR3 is TGCGCCAGCTGGGACAGGGTCTCCTACGAGCAGTACTTC. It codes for CASWDRVSYEQYF.

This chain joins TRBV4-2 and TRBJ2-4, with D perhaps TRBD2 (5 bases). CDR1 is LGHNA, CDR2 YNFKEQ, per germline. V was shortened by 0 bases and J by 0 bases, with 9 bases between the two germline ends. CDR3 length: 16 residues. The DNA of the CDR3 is TGTGCCAGCAGCCAAGACGAGGGAATAGCCAAAAACATTCAGTACTTC. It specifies CASSQDEGIAKNIQYF.

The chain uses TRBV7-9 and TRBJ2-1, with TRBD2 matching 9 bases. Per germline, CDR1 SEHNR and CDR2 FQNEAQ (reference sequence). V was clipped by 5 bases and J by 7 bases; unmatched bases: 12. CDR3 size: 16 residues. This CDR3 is CASSRAASGAWNEQFF. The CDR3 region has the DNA TGTGCCAGCAGCCGAGCGGCTAGCGGGGCTTGGAATGAGCAGTTCTTC. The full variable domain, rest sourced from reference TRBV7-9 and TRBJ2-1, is DTGVSQNPRHKITKRGQNVTFRCDPISEHNRLYWYRQTLGQGPEFLTYFQNEAQLEKSRLLSDRFSAERPKGSFSTLEIQRTEQGDSAMYLCASSRAASGAWNEQFFGPGTRLTVL.

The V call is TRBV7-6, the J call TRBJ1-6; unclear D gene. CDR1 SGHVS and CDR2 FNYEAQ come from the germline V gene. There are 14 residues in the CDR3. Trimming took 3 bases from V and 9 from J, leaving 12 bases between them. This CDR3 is CASSLGSKASPLHF. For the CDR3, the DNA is TGTGCCAGCAGCTTGGGGAGTAAGGCTTCACCCCTCCACTTT.

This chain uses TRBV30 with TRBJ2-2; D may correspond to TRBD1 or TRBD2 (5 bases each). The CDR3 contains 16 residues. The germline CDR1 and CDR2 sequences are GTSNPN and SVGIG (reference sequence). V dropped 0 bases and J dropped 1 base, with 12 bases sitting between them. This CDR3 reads CAWSVPEGQNTGELFF. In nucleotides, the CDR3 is TGTGCCTGGAGTGTACCCGAGGGGCAGAACACCGGGGAGCTGTTTTTT.

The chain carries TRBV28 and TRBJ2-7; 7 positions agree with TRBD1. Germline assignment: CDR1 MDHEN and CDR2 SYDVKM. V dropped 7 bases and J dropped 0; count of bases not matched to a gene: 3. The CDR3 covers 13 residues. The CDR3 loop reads CASTTGASYEQYF. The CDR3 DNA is TGTGCCAGCACCACAGGGGCCTCCTACGAGCAGTACTTC.

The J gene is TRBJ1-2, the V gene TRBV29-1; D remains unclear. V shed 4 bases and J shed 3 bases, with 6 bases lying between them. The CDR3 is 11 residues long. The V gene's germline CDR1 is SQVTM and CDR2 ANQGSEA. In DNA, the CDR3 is TGCAGCGTTGCCCAGGACTATGGCTACACCTTC. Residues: CSVAQDYGYTF.

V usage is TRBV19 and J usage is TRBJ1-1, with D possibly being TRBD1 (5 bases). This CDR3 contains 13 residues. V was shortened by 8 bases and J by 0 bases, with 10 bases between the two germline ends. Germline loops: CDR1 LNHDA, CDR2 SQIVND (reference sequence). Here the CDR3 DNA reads TGTGCCAGTTTAGGACACGTGAACACTGAAGCTTTCTTT. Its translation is CASLGHVNTEAFF.

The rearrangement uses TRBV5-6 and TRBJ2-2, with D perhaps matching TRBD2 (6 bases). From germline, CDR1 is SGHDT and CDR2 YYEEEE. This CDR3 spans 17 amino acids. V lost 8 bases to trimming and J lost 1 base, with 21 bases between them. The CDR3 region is CASWSGGGILNTGELFF. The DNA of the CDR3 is TGTGCCAGTTGGTCCGGGGGTGGCATTTTGAACACCGGGGAGCTGTTTTTT.

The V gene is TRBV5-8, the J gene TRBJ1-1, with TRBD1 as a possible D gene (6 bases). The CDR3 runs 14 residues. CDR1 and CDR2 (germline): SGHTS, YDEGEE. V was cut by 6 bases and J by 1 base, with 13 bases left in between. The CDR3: CASTFGGSNTEAFF. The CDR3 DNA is TGTGCCAGCACCTTCGGGGGCTCGAACACTGAAGCTTTCTTT.

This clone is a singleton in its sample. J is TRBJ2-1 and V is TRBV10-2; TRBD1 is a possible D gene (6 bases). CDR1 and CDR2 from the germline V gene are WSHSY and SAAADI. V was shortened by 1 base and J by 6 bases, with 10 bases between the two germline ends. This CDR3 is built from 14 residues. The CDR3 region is CASSEYRVGNEQFF. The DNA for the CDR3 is TGCGCCAGCAGTGAGTACAGGGTAGGCAATGAGCAGTTCTTC.

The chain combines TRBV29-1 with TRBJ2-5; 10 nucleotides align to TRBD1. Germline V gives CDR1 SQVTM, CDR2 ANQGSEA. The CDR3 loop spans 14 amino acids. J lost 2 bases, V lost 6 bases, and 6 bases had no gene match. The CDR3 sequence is CSVEQGQGQETQYF. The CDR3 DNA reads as TGCAGCGTGGAGCAGGGACAGGGGCAAGAGACCCAGTACTTC.

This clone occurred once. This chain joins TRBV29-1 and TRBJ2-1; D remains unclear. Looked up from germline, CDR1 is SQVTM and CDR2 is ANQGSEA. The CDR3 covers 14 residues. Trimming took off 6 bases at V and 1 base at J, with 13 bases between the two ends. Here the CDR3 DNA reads TGCAGCGTATCAGGTGAAGGGTCCTACAATGAGCAGTTCTTC. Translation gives CSVSGEGSYNEQFF.